These T cell receptor beta chains were read from a single sample in a study of CD8 T cells in ankylosing spondylitis. TCRdb reanalysed the 5' RACE reads using MiXCR and keeps one entry per CDR3 protein. This sample has 45,000 or so distinct CDR3 sequences, with approximately 11% found just once. The specimen was blood, either unsorted or a sorted T cell fraction (not recorded which). Source of these receptors: a male donor with ankylosing spondylitis or in good health (not recorded which). Both conserved end residues are part of each CDR3. A D gene is named only where the DNA matches it firmly. A row's size may be missing; if present it is once, few, many or a size class.

CDR3aa,CDR3nt,j_gene,v_gene,abundance,d_gene
CASSPGTRLGETQYF,TGCGCCAGCAGCCCAGGGACTAGACTGGGAGAGACCCAGTACTTC,TRBJ2-5,TRBV5-1,many,TRBD2
CASSPAAAGGSYNEQFF,TGTGCCAGCAGCCCCGCGGCAGCGGGGGGGTCCTACAATGAGCAGTTCTTC,TRBJ2-1,TRBV7-6,many,TRBD2
CSALSDRDHETQYF,TGCAGTGCCCTCAGCGACCGGGACCACGAGACCCAGTACTTC,TRBJ2-5,TRBV20-1,many,-
CASSSPEGPYMNTEAFF,TGTGCCAGCAGCTCCCCCGAGGGGCCCTACATGAACACTGAAGCTTTCTTT,TRBJ1-1,TRBV7-8,many,-
CASSSPTGTNYGYTF,TGTGCCAGCAGTTCCCCGACCGGGACTAACTATGGCTACACCTTC,TRBJ1-2,TRBV6-5,many,-
CASSSQGRGEAFF,TGTGCCAGCAGCTCCCAGGGTAGAGGTGAAGCTTTCTTT,TRBJ1-1,TRBV7-2,few,-
CASSLGPGQLANYGYTF,TGTGCCAGCAGCTTGGGACCCGGACAGTTAGCTAACTATGGCTACACCTTC,TRBJ1-2,TRBV5-4,many,-
CASSPPVTGELFF,TGTGCCAGCTCACCACCGGTCACCGGGGAGCTGTTTTTT,TRBJ2-2,TRBV18,many,-
CASSWDGYEKLFF,TGTGCCAGCAGCTGGGACGGATATGAAAAACTGTTTTTT,TRBJ1-4,TRBV7-2,-,-
CASGGRNQPQHF,TGTGCCAGCGGGGGTCGCAATCAGCCCCAGCATTTT,TRBJ1-5,TRBV6-5,-,-
CASSSRRASDTQYF,TGTGCCAGCAGTTCTAGAAGGGCATCGGATACGCAGTATTTT,TRBJ2-3,TRBV12-3/TRBV12-4,few,-
CASRNREQTGELFF,TGTGCCAGCAGGAACAGGGAGCAAACCGGGGAGCTGTTTTTT,TRBJ2-2,TRBV12-3/TRBV12-4,many,-
CASSLLVSNQPQHF,TGTGCCAGCAGTTTATTGGTAAGCAATCAGCCCCAGCATTTT,TRBJ1-5,TRBV28,-,-
CASSLNKARQFF,TGTGCCAGCAGTTTGAACAAGGCAAGGCAGTTCTTC,TRBJ2-1,TRBV28,few,-
CSVVGGENTEAFF,TGCAGCGTTGTAGGGGGGGAGAACACTGAAGCTTTCTTT,TRBJ1-1,TRBV29-1,many,-
CASSLAQDAEAFF,TGTGCCAGCAGTTTAGCCCAGGACGCTGAAGCTTTCTTT,TRBJ1-1,TRBV12-3/TRBV12-4,many,-
CASGLDRGSTDTQYF,TGCGCCAGCGGCCTGGACAGGGGGAGCACAGATACGCAGTATTTT,TRBJ2-3,TRBV5-1,many,TRBD1
CASTHPGETQYF,TGTGCCAGCACCCACCCCGGGGAGACCCAGTACTTC,TRBJ2-5,TRBV2,many,-
CASSLQGARTEAFF,TGTGCCAGCAGTTTACAGGGGGCGCGGACTGAAGCTTTCTTT,TRBJ1-1,TRBV12-3/TRBV12-4,few,TRBD1
CASSPPGDNTGELFF,TGTGCCAGCAGTCCTCCAGGGGATAACACCGGGGAGCTGTTTTTT,TRBJ2-2,TRBV6-1,-,-
CASSGRTSGFSYNEQFF,TGCGCCAGCAGCGGGAGGACTAGCGGGTTTTCCTACAATGAGCAGTTCTTC,TRBJ2-1,TRBV5-1,many,TRBD2
CASSMGQANTGELFF,TGCGCCAGCAGCATGGGACAGGCGAACACCGGGGAGCTGTTTTTT,TRBJ2-2,TRBV5-1,many,TRBD1
CASTRGLAGGLEQFF,TGTGCCAGCACCAGGGGGCTAGCGGGGGGGCTTGAGCAGTTCTTC,TRBJ2-1,TRBV2,many,TRBD2
CASRRGGPTDTQYF,TGTGCCAGCAGGAGGGGGGGCCCGACAGATACGCAGTATTTT,TRBJ2-3,TRBV2,-,-
CSVDENTEAFF,TGCAGCGTTGACGAGAACACTGAAGCTTTCTTT,TRBJ1-1,TRBV29-1,many,-
CASKNRDRGGNTGELFF,TGTGCCAGTAAAAACCGGGACAGGGGGGGGAACACCGGGGAGCTGTTTTTT,TRBJ2-2,TRBV19,few,TRBD1
CASSLDLRLHNEQFF,TGTGCCAGCAGCTTAGATCTCAGATTGCACAATGAGCAGTTCTTC,TRBJ2-1,TRBV7-2,-,-
CASSFGTGLNIQYF,TGCGCCAGCAGCTTTGGGACAGGATTAAACATTCAGTACTTC,TRBJ2-4,TRBV5-1,many,TRBD1
CASSTDPNEQFF,TGTGCCAGCAGTACCGACCCCAATGAGCAGTTCTTC,TRBJ2-1,TRBV28,many,-
CASSYAPPEDTDTQYF,TGTGCCAGCAGTTACGCGCCCCCGGAGGACACAGATACGCAGTATTTT,TRBJ2-3,TRBV6-5,many,-
CASSWNSGANVLTF,TGTGCCAGCAGCTGGAACTCTGGGGCCAACGTCCTGACTTTC,TRBJ2-6,TRBV7-2,-,-
CASSFYRVVNTEAFF,TGTGCCAGCAGTTTCTACAGGGTCGTGAACACTGAAGCTTTCTTT,TRBJ1-1,TRBV12-3/TRBV12-4,few,-
CASSLDVRTGELFF,TGCGCCAGCAGCTTAGACGTCCGGACCGGGGAGCTGTTTTTT,TRBJ2-2,TRBV5-1,many,-
CASSDARGRGQPQHF,TGTGCCAGCAGTGATGCCCGGGGCCGGGGTCAGCCCCAGCATTTT,TRBJ1-5,TRBV2,many,-
CSARDGTVYSNQPQHF,TGCAGTGCTAGAGACGGGACAGTTTATAGCAATCAGCCCCAGCATTTT,TRBJ1-5,TRBV20-1,-,TRBD1
CSASTWAGGPSSRDFEQFF,TGCAGTGCTAGTACATGGGCGGGGGGGCCCTCATCCCGGGATTTCGAGCAGTTCTTC,TRBJ2-1,TRBV20-1,many,TRBD2
CASRSTGTGYNEQFF,TGTGCCAGCAGATCAACCGGGACAGGGTACAATGAGCAGTTCTTC,TRBJ2-1,TRBV12-3/TRBV12-4,many,TRBD1
CASGDSNQPQHF,TGCGCCAGTGGGGACAGCAATCAGCCCCAGCATTTT,TRBJ1-5,TRBV5-1,many,-
CSARDASNYGYTF,TGCAGTGCTAGAGATGCCTCTAACTATGGCTACACCTTC,TRBJ1-2,TRBV20-1,many,-
CASSQMSAGGEKLFF,TGTGCCAGCAGCCAAATGTCTGCGGGGGGCGAAAAACTGTTTTTT,TRBJ1-4,TRBV3-1,many,-
CASSRGQTGTPDTQYF,TGCGCCAGCAGCAGGGGTCAGACAGGGACACCAGATACGCAGTATTTT,TRBJ2-3,TRBV5-1,many,TRBD1
CASSPQGTGGNYGYTF,TGTGCCAGCTCACCACAAGGGACAGGGGGCAACTATGGCTACACCTTC,TRBJ1-2,TRBV18,few,TRBD1
CASSSGAPEAFF,TGTGCCAGCTCGTCCGGGGCCCCTGAAGCTTTCTTT,TRBJ1-1,TRBV18,few,-
CASSIARGSGNTIYF,TGTGCCAGTAGTATAGCCCGGGGGAGTGGAAACACCATATATTTT,TRBJ1-3,TRBV19,-,-
CSARGGGHQPQHF,TGCAGTGCTAGAGGCGGGGGCCATCAGCCCCAGCATTTT,TRBJ1-5,TRBV20-1,many,-
CSVEASAASYGYTF,TGCAGCGTTGAAGCCAGCGCAGCGTCCTATGGCTACACCTTC,TRBJ1-2,TRBV29-1,many,-
CAISAPGSPASGNTIYF,TGTGCCATCAGTGCGCCGGGGTCGCCAGCCTCTGGAAACACCATATATTTT,TRBJ1-3,TRBV10-3,many,-
CASSLTLGQSYGYTF,TGTGCCAGCAGCTTAACCCTCGGACAGAGCTATGGCTACACCTTC,TRBJ1-2,TRBV7-9,few,-